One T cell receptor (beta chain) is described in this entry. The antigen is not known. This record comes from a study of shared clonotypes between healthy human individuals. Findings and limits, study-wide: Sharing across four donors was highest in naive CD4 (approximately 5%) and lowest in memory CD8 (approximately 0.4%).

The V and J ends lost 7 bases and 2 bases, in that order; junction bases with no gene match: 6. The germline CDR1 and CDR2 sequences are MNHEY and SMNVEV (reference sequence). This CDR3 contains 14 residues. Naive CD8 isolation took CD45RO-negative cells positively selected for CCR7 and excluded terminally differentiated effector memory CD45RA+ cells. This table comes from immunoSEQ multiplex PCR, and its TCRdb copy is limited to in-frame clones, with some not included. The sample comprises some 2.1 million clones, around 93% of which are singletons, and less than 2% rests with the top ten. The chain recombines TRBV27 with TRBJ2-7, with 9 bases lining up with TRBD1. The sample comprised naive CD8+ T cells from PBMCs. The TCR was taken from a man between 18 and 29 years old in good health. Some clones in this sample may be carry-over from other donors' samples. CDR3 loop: CASNPGQGPYEQYF. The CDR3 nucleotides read TGTGCCAGCAACCCGGGACAGGGACCCTACGAGCAGTACTTC.